The 13 T cell receptor beta chains below all came from one sample that was sequenced in a study of blood T cells in healthy people across ages (dated by TCRdb to between 2014 and 2017). The library was produced with 5' RACE. Data came from an Illumina HiSeq 2500. A second PCR of 7 to 11 cycles was run with a J-beta primer mix and a sample-barcoded 5' primer. Starting from the raw public reads, TCRdb applied fastp trimming at Q25, assembled clones with MiXCR and retained in-frame beta chains. When rows share a CDR3 protein, they turn into one entry using the most common DNA and genes. The sample yields over 300,000 distinct CDR3 sequences; 52% were counted once. Jointly, the top ten make up around 49% of the sample. The source material was blood. The receptors originated from a man aged 55 to 69 in good health.

The rearrangement joins TRBV6-1 to TRBJ2-1; D ambiguous. Germline assignment: CDR1 MNHNS and CDR2 SASEGT. The germline V and J ends were trimmed by 1 base and 0 bases, with 4 bases remaining between them. The CDR3 runs 14 residues. The CDR3 is CASSEDGSYNEQFF. Written as DNA, the CDR3 is TGTGCCAGCAGTGAAGACGGCTCCTACAATGAGCAGTTCTTC.

The chain carries TRBV14 and TRBJ2-5, with 7 bases lining up with TRBD2. The length of the CDR3 is 15 residues. Trimming took 4 bases from V and 11 from J; bases not matched to a gene: 16. The germline CDR1 and CDR2 sequences are SGHDN and FVKESK. In nucleotides, the CDR3 is TGTGCCAGCAGCCCAAGCGGCGGGAGCCCGAATGAGCAGTACTTC. It encodes CASSPSGGSPNEQYF.

This clonotype was seen once. This sequence joins TRBV12-3 or TRBV12-4 and TRBJ2-1; no firm D call. With 3 bases removed from V and 5 bases from J, the gap between germline ends came to 14 bases. The CDR3 totals 15 residues. The CDR3: CASSLTPPRDNEQFF. CDR3 bases: TGTGCCAGCAGTTTGACCCCGCCCCGGGACAATGAGCAGTTCTTC.

J is TRBJ2-3 and V is TRBV20-1, with 7 bases matching TRBD1. V lost 6 bases and J lost 7; bases outside the gene matches: 13. CDR1 is DFQATT and CDR2 is SNEGSKA in the germline V gene (reference sequence). The length of the CDR3 is 14 residues. DNA of the CDR3: TGCAGTGCACGACAGGGACCACCACAGAATACGCAGTATTTT. This gives the protein CSARQGPPQNTQYF.

The gene calls are TRBV29-1 and TRBJ2-1; perhaps TRBD2 as D (5 bases). The CDR3 has 11 amino acids. Germline V gene lookup returns CDR1 SQVTM and CDR2 ANQGSEA. V was pared by 4 bases and J by 7 bases, with 8 bases between. CDR3 sequence (DNA): TGCAGCGTTGCGAGGGTAAATGAGCAGTTCTTC. Encoded protein: CSVARVNEQFF.

V and J are TRBV7-9 and TRBJ2-5; 12 bases line up with TRBD1. V trimming: 1 base; J trimming: 4 bases; junction bases outside the gene matches: 4. Germline CDR1 is SEHNR and CDR2 is FQNEAQ (reference sequence). The CDR3 is 16 residues long. CDR3 residues: CASSLGGTGGAETQYF. CDR3 in DNA: TGTGCCAGCAGCTTAGGGGGGACAGGGGGCGCAGAGACCCAGTACTTC.

The CDR3 DNA is TGTGCCAGCATTTCCGCCCGGGCCGCGCGTGAGCAGTACTTC. It codes for CASISARAAREQYF. The V gene is TRBV28, the J gene TRBJ2-7; D uncertain. Germline V CDR1 and CDR2: MDHEN, SYDVKM. The V and J ends lost 7 bases and 7 bases respectively, with 20 bases between them. The CDR3 is 14 residues long.

The chain uses TRBV7-9 and TRBJ2-5, with TRBD2 identical over 8 bases. The CDR3 has 16 residues. Germline CDR1 is SEHNR and CDR2 is FQNEAQ (reference sequence). The J segment lost 2 bases and the V segment lost 4 bases, leaving 9 bases of the junction unmatched. CDR3: CASSSRLANSQETQYF. The DNA for the CDR3 is TGTGCCAGCAGCTCACGACTAGCGAACTCTCAAGAGACCCAGTACTTC.

V usage is TRBV20-1 and J usage is TRBJ1-2; perhaps TRBD1 as D (6 bases). The V gene lost 6 bases and the J gene lost 8 bases, with 10 bases spanning the gap. This CDR3 region has 10 residues. Germline V CDR1 and CDR2: DFQATT, SNEGSKA (reference sequence). The CDR3 loop reads CSATDRGYTF. The CDR3 DNA follows: TGCAGTGCAACAGACAGGGGCTACACCTTC.

Comments on this clonotype: A much more abundant neighbour one base away suggests this may be a read error. The chain recombines TRBV4-3 with TRBJ2-1, with 9 bases lining up with TRBD2. The tail of the sequence fits TRBJ2-7 better, so the J call may be wrong. The CDR3 length is 17 residues. Germline assignment: CDR1 LGHNA and CDR2 YSLEER. DNA of the CDR3: TGCGCCAGCAGCCAAGCGACTAGCGGTGGGATCTACAATGAGCAGTACTTC. The encoded protein is CASSQATSGGIYNEQYF.

This clonotype came up a few times. This rearrangement joins TRBV7-2 to TRBJ2-3, with a possible D match to TRBD1 (6 bases). V shed 6 bases and J shed 12 bases, with 19 bases lying between them. Germline assignment: CDR1 SGHTA and CDR2 FQGNSA. The CDR3 totals 13 residues. The DNA for the CDR3 is TGTGCCAGCAGAGGACCGGACAGTCTTAGACAGTATTTT. As protein: CASRGPDSLRQYF.

This clonotype was counted a few times. The V gene is TRBV7-3, the J gene TRBJ2-2; 7 bases are shared with TRBD1. Unmatched junction bases numbered 3, after V lost 6 bases and J lost 2 bases. This CDR3 has 14 residues. Germline values: CDR1 SGHTA, CDR2 FQGTGA. CDR3 nucleotide sequence: TGTGCCAGCAGTCGGGACAGAAACACCGGGGAGCTGTTTTTT. It encodes CASSRDRNTGELFF.

Worth noting for this clonotype: One end of the junction does not line up with germline, which may come from a read error. This sequence joins TRBV5-1 and TRBJ2-3; 8 nucleotides line up with TRBD2. This CDR3 contains 14 residues. Germline V CDR1 and CDR2: SGHRS, YFSETQ. This CDR3 reads CAGSLAGRVDTQYF. The CDR3 coding sequence is TGCGCCGGCAGCTTAGCGGGACGGGTAGATACGCAGTATTTT.